One and the same sample provided the 18 T cell receptor beta chains below, sequenced in a study of memory CD4+ T cells and cytomegalovirus serostatus. Data came from immunoSEQ multiplex PCR; TCRdb stores just in-frame clones and leaves some out. The table records 50,000 to 65,000 clones, around 82% of them present only once. Single viable CD3+CD4+CD8-CD45RO+ cells were sorted as the memory CD4+ T cells. Sequenced input: memory CD4+ T cells from blood. Receptors originate from an adult in good health and CMV-seronegative.

The rearrangement uses TRBV28 and TRBJ2-7; D is unclear. Germline CDR1 MDHEN, CDR2 SYDVKM. Trimming removed 8 bases at V and 2 bases at J, with 16 bases between. This CDR3 is 14 amino acids long. This chain's CDR3 is CASWKGLRPYEQYF. CDR3 DNA sequence: TGTGCCAGCTGGAAAGGATTACGTCCCTACGAGCAGTACTTC.

The rearrangement links TRBV6-1 to TRBJ2-7; TRBD1 might be the D (6 bases). The CDR3 has 15 residues. Trimming shortened V by 7 bases and J by 4 bases, and 20 bases separated the two germline ends. Germline V CDR1 and CDR2: MNHNS, SASEGT. The CDR3 nucleotides are TGTGCCAGCATGAGGGGGATGGGGCAGAGTTACGAGCAGTACTTC. Its translation: CASMRGMGQSYEQYF.

The gene calls are TRBV6-6 and TRBJ1-6; D ambiguous. The V gene lost 5 bases and the J gene lost 13 bases, with 12 bases spanning the gap. Per the germline V gene, CDR1 is MNHNY and CDR2 is SVGAGI (reference sequence). The CDR3 loop spans 12 amino acids. CDR3 in DNA: TGTGCCAGCAGTGCGGGCGGCGGGCCCCTCCACTTT. It translates to CASSAGGGPLHF.

J is TRBJ2-2 and V is TRBV4-2, with D perhaps TRBD2 (5 bases). CDR3 size: 16 residues. V lost 0 bases and J lost 4, with 12 bases in between. CDR1 LGHNA and CDR2 YNFKEQ come from the germline V gene. CDR3 DNA sequence: TGTGCCAGCAGCCAAGACGGAACTAGAGGCACCGGGGAGCTGTTTTTT. Encoded protein: CASSQDGTRGTGELFF.

This chain uses TRBV10-1 with TRBJ2-4, with D maybe TRBD1 (5 bases). The CDR3 has 15 residues. Germline V gives CDR1 WNHNN, CDR2 SYGVQD (reference sequence). The V end was cut by 2 bases, the J end by 0 bases, with 8 bases between. The CDR3, as DNA: TGCGCCAGCAGTGAGGGGGCTGCAGCCAAAAACATTCAGTACTTC. It translates to CASSEGAAAKNIQYF.

This chain uses TRBV7-9 with TRBJ1-2; D is ambiguous. This CDR3 has 14 amino acids. Trimming shortened V by 1 base and J by 4 bases, and 10 bases separated the two germline ends. Germline loops: CDR1 SEHNR, CDR2 FQNEAQ (reference sequence). The CDR3 DNA reads as TGTGCCAGCAGCTTAGGTCAGATCGTCTATGGCTACACCTTC. It is translated as CASSLGQIVYGYTF. Full variable domain (rest looked up from reference TRBV7-9 and TRBJ1-2): DTGVSQNPRHKITKRGQNVTFRCDPISEHNRLYWYRQTLGQGPEFLTYFQNEAQLEKSRLLSDRFSAERPKGSFSTLEIQRTEQGDSAMYLCASSLGQIVYGYTFGSGTRLTVV.

This clone was seen only a few times. The genes are TRBV19 and TRBJ1-2; D is uncertain. The CDR3 has 14 amino acids. Deletions cut 4 bases from V and 3 bases from J, with 12 bases between. Germline assignment: CDR1 LNHDA and CDR2 SQIVND (reference sequence). CDR3 region: CASSTETRDYGYTF. CDR3 nucleotide sequence: TGTGCCAGTAGTACAGAGACAAGAGACTATGGCTACACCTTC.

The chain links TRBV5-1 to TRBJ2-6; D is perhaps TRBD1 (6 bases). CDR3 length: 18 residues. The ends were cut back, 4 bases at V and 0 bases at J, with 17 bases in the middle. Germline loops: CDR1 SGHRS, CDR2 YFSETQ. The CDR3: CASSPGQVSFSGANVLTF. CDR3 DNA sequence: TGCGCCAGCAGCCCGGGACAAGTTTCGTTCTCTGGGGCCAACGTCCTGACTTTC.

The rearrangement uses TRBV7-2 and TRBJ2-5; TRBD2 matches 7 bases. There are 15 residues in the CDR3. CDR1 is SGHTA and CDR2 is FQGNSA in the germline V gene. V was clipped by 3 bases and J by 0 bases; unmatched bases: 4. CDR3 nucleotide sequence: TGTGCCAGCAGCTTGCTAGCGGCCCACCAAGAGACCCAGTACTTC. This translates into CASSLLAAHQETQYF.

The V call is TRBV6-1, the J call TRBJ1-6; D is unclear. Germline V gene sequence: CDR1 MNHNS, CDR2 SASEGT. CDR3 length: 13 amino acids. The V gene lost 1 base and the J gene lost 9 bases, with 7 bases spanning the gap. The CDR3 region is CASSEGFGSPLHF. CDR3 sequence (DNA): TGTGCCAGCAGTGAAGGGTTCGGTTCACCCCTCCACTTT.

The chain employs TRBV9 and TRBJ1-1; TRBD1 is a possible D gene (6 bases). V was cut by 4 bases and J by 1 base, with 17 bases left in between. Germline CDR1 SGDLS, CDR2 YYNGEE. CDR3 length: 16 residues. The chain's CDR3 is CASSPTPMDRNTEAFF. The CDR3 bases are TGTGCCAGCAGCCCGACCCCAATGGACAGGAACACTGAAGCTTTCTTT.

As for this clone: The same CDR3 can be traced to other DNA sequences in this sample. The chain uses TRBV18 and TRBJ1-3, with a weak D call TRBD1 (5 bases). Per germline, CDR1 KGHSH and CDR2 LQKENI. This CDR3 is built from 13 residues. Trimming cost V 3 bases and J 2 bases, with 5 bases left between them. CDR3 amino acids: CASSPDTGNTIYF. In nucleotides, the CDR3 is TGTGCCAGCTCACCGGACACTGGAAACACCATATATTTT.

V is TRBV5-1 and J is TRBJ2-7; no clear D gene. Germline V gene data show CDR1 as SGHRS and CDR2 as YFSETQ. The CDR3 totals 13 residues. Trimming left V 0 bases short and J 7 bases short, with 11 bases between. The CDR3 DNA sequence: TGCGCCAGCAGCTTGGCCCTCGTAGAGGAGCAGTACTTC. It specifies CASSLALVEEQYF.

The rearrangement uses TRBV7-2 and TRBJ2-5, with 7 bases aligning to TRBD2. Trimming took 5 bases from V and 4 from J; bases not matched to a gene: 19. Germline assignment: CDR1 SGHTA and CDR2 FQGNSA. The CDR3 has 18 residues. CDR3 region: CASSPTAHERGVRETQYF. DNA for the CDR3: TGTGCCAGCAGCCCCACCGCCCACGAGCGGGGAGTCAGAGAGACCCAGTACTTC.

The chain employs TRBV15 and TRBJ2-7; TRBD1 matches at 8 bases. The CDR3 covers 15 residues. Germline loops: CDR1 LNHNV, CDR2 YYDKDF (reference sequence). Trimming cost V 0 bases and J 5 bases; bases outside gene matches: 6. The CDR3 sequence is CATSRDQGAIDEQYF. The CDR3 bases are TGTGCCACCAGCAGAGATCAGGGGGCAATCGACGAGCAGTACTTC. The full variable domain, completed using reference TRBV15 and TRBJ2-7, is DAMVIQNPRYQVTQFGKPVTLSCSQTLNHNVMYWYQQKSSQAPKLLFHYYDKDFNNEADTPDNFQSRRPNTSFCFLDIRSPGLGDTAMYLCATSRDQGAIDEQYFGPGTRLTVT.

This clone ranks as medium-sized. This chain connects TRBV2 to TRBJ1-1; tentatively, D is TRBD1 (6 bases). Germline V gives CDR1 SNHLY, CDR2 FYNNEI. The V and J ends lost 3 bases and 7 bases respectively, with 9 bases between them. This CDR3 is built from 12 residues. CDR3 amino acids: CASSEDRFEAFF. The CDR3 DNA sequence: TGTGCCAGCAGTGAGGACAGATTTGAAGCTTTCTTT.

The chain is built from TRBV19 and TRBJ1-5; D gene ambiguous. CDR3 length: 15 residues. Per germline, CDR1 LNHDA and CDR2 SQIVND (reference sequence). With 3 bases removed from V and 4 bases from J, the gap between germline ends came to 13 bases. CDR3 sequence: CASSIARAPNQPQHF. CDR3 bases: TGTGCCAGTAGTATCGCCAGAGCTCCAAATCAGCCCCAGCATTTT.

In this sample, this clone turned up once. The J gene is TRBJ2-5, the V gene TRBV19, with D perhaps TRBD2 (7 bases). This CDR3 has 13 amino acids. CDR1 and CDR2 (germline): LNHDA, SQIVND (reference sequence). Trimming pared 11 bases from V and 3 bases from J, leaving 16 bases between. CDR3 DNA sequence: TGTGCCTCCCAACAGGGAGGGGAAGAGACCCAGTACTTC. This codes for CASQQGGEETQYF.